Below, 2 T cell receptor beta chains from the same sample are listed, as sequenced in a study of cytomegalovirus exposure and HLA in healthy donors (dated by TCRdb to 2016 to 2017). The library was made by the immunoSEQ multiplex PCR assay. Sourced from immuneACCESS, this table was stored by TCRdb with only in-frame sequences that have V and J called. A share of the clones is absent; for the studies checked, an unresolved V gene accounts for under half, and the remainder has no known explanation. The sample contains about 140,000 clones, about 91% of them found a single time. The ten most abundant clones make up approximately 7.5% of the sample. The specimen was PBMCs. Receptors originate from a woman in her late teens or twenties in good health and CMV-seropositive.

The chain is built from TRBV27 and TRBJ2-7, with a tentative D call TRBD1 (6 bases). The CDR3 has 16 residues. The germline V and J ends were trimmed by 1 base and 0 bases, with 13 bases remaining between them. In germline, CDR1 is MNHEY, CDR2 SMNVEV (reference sequence). CDR3 amino acids: CASSLYGTLLSYEQYF. The CDR3 DNA reads TGTGCCAGCAGTTTATACGGGACACTTCTCTCCTACGAGCAGTACTTC.

This sequence joins TRBV29-1 and TRBJ2-7; TRBD1 agrees at 7 bases. With V trimmed by 7 bases and J by 0 bases, 9 bases remained unmatched. CDR1 and CDR2 (germline): SQVTM, ANQGSEA. The CDR3 loop spans 14 amino acids. The CDR3 loop reads CSARGRGSSYEQYF. The CDR3 region has the DNA TGCAGCGCCCGGGGCAGGGGGAGCTCCTACGAGCAGTACTTC.